Listed below are T cell receptor beta chains from one sample, sequenced in a study of blood T cell repertoires in COVID-19. Profiling relied on immunoSEQ multiplex PCR, and the TCRdb table lists in-frame clones only, not all of them. The sample lists approximately 230,000 clones, roughly 89% occurring once. The sequencing input was PBMCs or T cells enriched from blood (not recorded which). Source of these receptors: a woman under 40 who had recovered from COVID-19. The CDR3 runs from the conserved cysteine through the conserved F or W. D genes are given only for firm matches. Some rows have no size entry. The others give once, few or many, or a class for an expanded clone.

size	V	D	J	DNA	CDR3
NA	TRBV28	TRBD1	TRBJ1-1	TGTGCCAGCAGTTACATACGGGACAGCCGAATGAACACTGAAGCTTTCTTT	CASSYIRDSRMNTEAFF
NA	TRBV24-1	TRBD2	TRBJ2-1	TGTGCCACCAGTGATTTTCGGGCTAGCGGGAGAACTGAGCAGTTCTTC	CATSDFRASGRTEQFF
NA	TRBV7-2	TRBD2	TRBJ2-7	TGTGCCAGCAGCTCTGCGGCTAGCGGGAGAGGACCCTACGAGCAGTACTTC	CASSSAASGRGPYEQYF
NA	TRBV28	NA	TRBJ2-7	TGTGCCAGCAGTTCGGGACTCGGGGACGTCGCCTACGAGCAGTACTTC	CASSSGLGDVAYEQYF
NA	TRBV28	NA	TRBJ2-1	TGTGCCAGCAGTGTAAATTTATGGCATGAGCAGTTCTTC	CASSVNLWHEQFF
few	TRBV4-3	TRBD2	TRBJ2-7	TGCGCCAGCAGCCAAGGAACTAGCGGGAGGGCCTGGTCCTACGAGCAGTACTTC	CASSQGTSGRAWSYEQYF
NA	TRBV5-1	NA	TRBJ2-1	TGCGCCAGCAGCTTTGTTGAGGGAGTCTACAATGAGCAGTTCTTC	CASSFVEGVYNEQFF
NA	TRBV27	NA	TRBJ1-1	TGTGCCAGCCGAGAAAAAACTGAAGCTTTCTTT	CASREKTEAFF
once	TRBV5-1	NA	TRBJ1-6	TGCGCCAGCAGCTTGGAGGTGGATCGAGGTTCACCCCTCCACTTT	CASSLEVDRGSPLHF
NA	TRBV29-1	NA	TRBJ2-7	TGCAGCGTATCGAGACTTATGAGCTACGAGCAGTACTTC	CSVSRLMSYEQYF
NA	TRBV5-1	NA	TRBJ2-7	TGCGCCAGCAGCTTGGGCCAGGGAGGCTCCTACGAGCAGTACTTC	CASSLGQGGSYEQYF
NA	TRBV9	NA	TRBJ2-1	TGTGCCAGCAGCCCCAAGGGGACTGCTCTTAACAATGAGCAGTTCTTC	CASSPKGTALNNEQFF
NA	TRBV4-3	NA	TRBJ2-3	TGCGCCAGCAGCCAAGATTTGCAGGCAAGCACAGATACGCAGTATTTT	CASSQDLQASTDTQYF
NA	TRBV6-6	TRBD1	TRBJ1-5	TGTGCCAGCAGTTCTCGGACAGGGCGCGGTCAGCCCCAGCATTTT	CASSSRTGRGQPQHF
NA	TRBV3-1/TRBV3-2	NA	TRBJ1-3	TGTGCCAGCAGCTCAACTGTCGGGACTGGAAACACCATATATTTT	CASSSTVGTGNTIYF
NA	TRBV7-9	TRBD1	TRBJ1-1	TGTGCCATTATGGGACAGCTGGAGGCTTTCTTT	CAIMGQLEAFF
NA	TRBV15	TRBD1	TRBJ2-7	TGTGCCACCAGAACCGACAGGGGGCTTCCAGACTACGAGCAGTACTTC	CATRTDRGLPDYEQYF
few	TRBV19	TRBD2	TRBJ2-7	TGTGCCAGTAGTGAGAGGACTAGCGGAACCTACGAGCAGTACTTC	CASSERTSGTYEQYF
NA	TRBV19	TRBD1	TRBJ2-2	TGTGCCAGTAGTTTCCGGACAGGGATGAACACCGGGGAGCTGTTTTTT	CASSFRTGMNTGELFF
NA	TRBV4-3	NA	TRBJ2-3	TGCGCCAGCAGCCAAATGCCGGAGCTCACAGATACGCAGTATTTT	CASSQMPELTDTQYF
NA	TRBV5-1	NA	TRBJ1-1	TGCGCCAGCAGCAAGACAGGTAGCCAAATGAACACTGAAGCTTTCTTT	CASSKTGSQMNTEAFF
NA	TRBV19	NA	TRBJ1-2	TGTGCCAGTAGTATCAGGGGCACCGGCTACACCTTC	CASSIRGTGYTF
NA	TRBV4-3	NA	TRBJ1-5	TGCGCCAGCAGCCAAGACGTGCGGCAGGGTCATCAGCCCCAGCATTTT	CASSQDVRQGHQPQHF
NA	TRBV9	NA	TRBJ2-7	TGTGCCAGCAGCGTAGATGGAGAAGGAACCTACGAGCAGTACTTC	CASSVDGEGTYEQYF
few	TRBV6-6	NA	TRBJ1-1	TGTGCCAGCAGTCCACCTCCTCGTCGGGGGTTGAACACTGAAGCTTTCTTT	CASSPPPRRGLNTEAFF
NA	TRBV5-8	NA	TRBJ2-3	TGTGCCAGCAGCTTCAGGGCCGATACGCAGTATTTT	CASSFRADTQYF
NA	TRBV28	TRBD1	TRBJ1-1	TGTGCCAGCAGACCCGACAGGGGGTGGGACACTGAAGCTTTCTTT	CASRPDRGWDTEAFF
NA	TRBV2	TRBD2	TRBJ2-1	TGTGCCAGCAGGAGGACTAGCGGGAGCTCCTACAATGAGCAGTTCTTC	CASRRTSGSSYNEQFF
NA	TRBV3-1/TRBV3-2	NA	TRBJ2-7	TGTGCCAGCAGCCAAGGATCCAGGATAAACAAAACTAGAAGGAGGGCCTACGAGCAGTACTTC	CASSQGSRINKTRRRAYEQYF
NA	TRBV6-6	TRBD2	TRBJ2-5	TGTGCCAGCAGTCCCTTAGCGGGAGGATCTGAGACCCAGTACTTC	CASSPLAGGSETQYF
NA	TRBV30	TRBD1	TRBJ1-2	TGTGCCTCCATACAGGGGGCTGATGGCTACACCTTC	CASIQGADGYTF
NA	TRBV5-5	TRBD1	TRBJ2-7	TGTGCCAGCAGCTTGGGGGGGACAGGCCCCTACGAGCAGTACTTC	CASSLGGTGPYEQYF
few	TRBV2	TRBD1	TRBJ1-2	TGTGCCAGCAGTGAATTGCCGGGACAGATAAACTATGGCTACACCTTC	CASSELPGQINYGYTF
NA	TRBV4-3	TRBD1	TRBJ1-2	TGCGCCAGCAGCCAGCTGGGACAGGGGGCTGGGGGCTACACCTTC	CASSQLGQGAGGYTF
NA	TRBV6-5	NA	TRBJ1-5	TGTGCCAGCAGTTACCAGGCAGGGGCTGGCAATCAGCCCCAGCATTTT	CASSYQAGAGNQPQHF
few	TRBV30	NA	TRBJ2-2	TGTGCCTGGAGTGTAGGGGTGACCGCCGGGGAGCTGTTTTTT	CAWSVGVTAGELFF
NA	TRBV4-3	TRBD1	TRBJ1-1	TGCGCCAGCAGCCAAGATAGGTCAGGGGGGACTGAAGCTTTCTTT	CASSQDRSGGTEAFF
NA	TRBV9	NA	TRBJ2-2	TGTGCCAGCAGCCCCCGACAAAACACCGGGGAGCTGTTTTTT	CASSPRQNTGELFF
NA	TRBV30	TRBD1	TRBJ1-2	TGTGCCGGACAGGGGGACAGGCGCTATGGCTACACCTTC	CAGQGDRRYGYTF
NA	TRBV9	TRBD2	TRBJ2-1	TGTGCCAGCAGCACGGGACTAGCGGGACCTAACAATGAGCAGTTCTTC	CASSTGLAGPNNEQFF
NA	TRBV19	NA	TRBJ2-5	TGTGCCAGTAGTATGGGCTCGGGATTCCAAGAGACCCAGTACTTC	CASSMGSGFQETQYF
NA	TRBV5-4	TRBD1	TRBJ2-7	TGTGCCAGCAGCTTGAGGGACAGGGATGGCGAGCAGTACTTC	CASSLRDRDGEQYF